The 7 T cell receptor beta chains below all came from one sample that was sequenced in a study of vaccination and CD4 T cells after COVID-19. At the Johns Hopkins FTIC core, DNA taken from cultured CD4+ T cells was sequenced by way of the Oncomine TCR Beta short-read assay. Each CDR3 protein gets one entry after TCRdb re-called the PCR reads with MiXCR. The profile shows around 19,000 distinct CDR3 sequences, 40% to 50% of them singletons. No antigens are known for them. Treatment denoted: approximately 10-day PBMC culture with coronavirus spike peptide pools or control peptides (ViraFEST assay). Input material: CD4+ T cells from blood, cultured in vitro. Receptors were obtained from a human donor who had recovered from COVID-19.

A few counts support this clonotype. The CDR3 DNA reads TGTGCCACCAGCAGCGGCGGGAGTACGGCAGATACGCAGTATTTT. Amino acids: CATSSGGSTADTQYF. The chain couples TRBV15 to TRBJ2-3; 7 bases match TRBD2. Germline V lookup: CDR1 LNHNV, CDR2 YYDKDF (reference sequence). V shed 3 bases and J 4 bases; nucleotides not matched to a gene: 7. The CDR3 consists of 15 residues.

This sequence joins TRBV7-2 and TRBJ2-7; D possibly uses TRBD1 or TRBD2 (6 bases each). V was cut by 1 base and J by 2 bases, with 18 bases left in between. The CDR3 has 17 residues. Germline V CDR1 and CDR2: SGHTA, FQGNSA. CDR3 sequence: CASSLVGAGISPYEQYF. CDR3 nucleotides: TGTGCCAGCAGCTTAGTGGGGGCGGGGATTTCCCCCTACGAGCAGTACTTC.

This clonotype was counted between two and nine times. The V and J genes are TRBV20-1 and TRBJ2-3, with D possibly TRBD2 on 6 matching bases. Trimming took off 4 bases at V and 6 bases at J, with 14 bases between the two ends. The CDR3 extends over 13 amino acids. The V gene's germline CDR1 is DFQATT and CDR2 SNEGSKA (reference sequence). The CDR3 protein is CSANGGPVDTQYF. The CDR3 coding sequence is TGCAGTGCTAACGGGGGTCCCGTCGATACGCAGTATTTT.

The J gene is TRBJ1-3, the V gene TRBV20-1; the D is unclear. Germline CDR1 DFQATT, CDR2 SNEGSKA (reference sequence). The CDR3 runs 14 residues. Trimming removed 3 bases from V and 2 bases from J, with 11 bases in between. The CDR3 coding sequence is TGCAGTGCTAGTGCGGATCCTACTGGAAACACCATATATTTT. Translation gives CSASADPTGNTIYF.

This clonotype was counted a few times. The rearrangement joins TRBV18 to TRBJ1-6; 7 bases match TRBD1. The CDR3 is 14 amino acids. Trimming took 5 bases from V and 5 from J; bases not matched to a gene: 3. Germline V gene data show CDR1 as KGHSH and CDR2 as LQKENI. CDR3 DNA: TGTGCCAGCTCAGCGACAGGGAATAATTCACCCCTCCACTTT. Translation gives CASSATGNNSPLHF. Together with reference TRBV18 and TRBJ1-6, the CDR3 gives the full variable domain: NAGVMQNPRHLVRRRGQEARLRCSPMKGHSHVYWYRQLPEEGLKFMVYLQKENIIDESGMPKERFSAEFPKEGPSILRIQQVVRGDSAAYFCASSATGNNSPLHFGNGTRLTVT.

The chain joins TRBV6-1 to TRBJ2-7, with TRBD1 identical over 9 bases. This CDR3 comprises 14 residues. V lost 7 bases to trimming and J lost 2 bases; unmatched junction nucleotides: 6. CDR1 is MNHNS and CDR2 is SASEGT in the germline V gene. The CDR3 DNA is TGTGCCAGCACGACGACAGGGGGGCCCTACGAGCAGTACTTC. Amino acid sequence: CASTTTGGPYEQYF.

This clonotype has just a few counts. The gene calls are TRBV2 and TRBJ2-5; TRBD2 matches at 10 bases. Germline values: CDR1 SNHLY, CDR2 FYNNEI. The V and J ends lost 2 bases and 7 bases, in that order; junction bases with no gene match: 4. The CDR3 length is 14 residues. The CDR3 sequence is CASSEKLAGRTQYF. The CDR3 coding sequence is TGTGCCAGCAGTGAAAAACTAGCGGGGAGGACCCAGTACTTC. The full variable domain, in which reference TRBV2 and TRBJ2-5 provide the parts outside the CDR3, is EPEVTQTPSHQVTQMGQEVILRCVPISNHLYFYWYRQILGQKVEFLVSFYNNEISEKSEIFDDQFSVERPDGSNFTLKIRSTKLEDSAMYFCASSEKLAGRTQYFGPGTRLLVL.